This paragraph covers one TCR beta chain sequence. No antigen is known for it. These data originate in a study of T cell responses to AZD1222 COVID-19 vaccine. Study-wide results and caveats: At baseline, seropositivity was found in only a handful of AZD1222 recipients. Donors in the cohort were predominantly white British and more often female, and clonal diversity was possibly underestimated.

Repertoires were generated with immunoSEQ multiplex PCR, while TCRdb's copy carries only in-frame clones and drops some. The sample carries about 79,000 clones, over 75% recorded once. CDR1 MNHEY and CDR2 SMNVEV come from the germline V gene (reference sequence). This CDR3 has 14 amino acids. V lost 5 bases and J lost 0, with 5 bases in between. Sequenced here: peripheral blood, sampled on day 0 of AZD1222 vaccination. The TCR sequence derives from an adult in good health. The chain employs TRBV27 and TRBJ2-6; D is unresolved. The CDR3, as DNA: TGTGCCAGCAGTCCTAGCTCTGGGGCCAACGTCCTGACTTTC. Residues: CASSPSSGANVLTF.